These 11 T cell receptor beta chains were all obtained from the same sample, sequenced in a study of blood T cell repertoires in COVID-19. Assay used: immunoSEQ multiplex PCR; TCRdb lists only in-frame clones, some missing. The data show 350,000 to 550,000 clones, with around 88% seen just once and roughly 4.3% held by the top ten. The sample comprised peripheral blood. These receptors originate from a young woman with acute or convalescent COVID-19.

This clone was counted a single time. V gene TRBV4-1 combines with J gene TRBJ1-6; D is ambiguous. The germline V gene has CDR1 MGHRA and CDR2 YSYEKL. V lost 1 base and J 8 bases, leaving 12 bases between the germline ends. This CDR3 spans 15 amino acids. CDR3 sequence reads: CASSQGNVEDSPLHF. The CDR3 region has the DNA TGCGCCAGCAGCCAAGGGAATGTGGAGGATTCACCCCTCCACTTT.

This clone was detected only a few times. The V and J genes are TRBV6-1 and TRBJ1-5, with D possibly matching TRBD1 (6 bases). CDR3 size: 17 residues. Germline assignment: CDR1 MNHNS and CDR2 SASEGT. The V end was cut by 2 bases, the J end by 4 bases, with 18 bases between. DNA for the CDR3: TGTGCCAGCAGTGAATCGGTCACAGGGAGCCCTAATCAGCCCCAGCATTTT. Amino acids: CASSESVTGSPNQPQHF.

This clone occurred a few times. This sequence joins TRBV28 and TRBJ1-4; weak D call: TRBD1 (5 bases). V lost 3 bases and J lost 5, with 16 bases in between. The germline CDR1 and CDR2 sequences are MDHEN and SYDVKM. The length of the CDR3 is 16 residues. CDR3 region: CASSFSDSGNNEKLFF. DNA for the CDR3: TGTGCCAGCAGTTTCTCTGACAGCGGGAACAATGAAAAACTGTTTTTT.

Here the CDR3 reads CASSLNSGDEQYF. As DNA, the CDR3 is TGTGCCAGCAGCTTAAACTCAGGGGACGAGCAGTACTTC. The genes are TRBV7-6 and TRBJ2-7, with D possibly TRBD1 on 6 matching bases. V lost 2 bases, J lost 5 bases, and 10 bases lay in between. There are 13 residues in the CDR3. Germline CDR1 SGHVS, CDR2 FNYEAQ.

This rearrangement joins TRBV27 to TRBJ2-2; TRBD2 agrees at 7 bases. Unmatched junction bases numbered 2, after V lost 2 bases and J lost 5 bases. The germline V gene has CDR1 MNHEY and CDR2 SMNVEV (reference sequence). This CDR3 has 14 amino acids. For the CDR3, the DNA is TGTGCCAGCAGTTTAATCGGGGGGACCGGGGAGCTGTTTTTT. Protein sequence: CASSLIGGTGELFF.

CDR3 in DNA: TGTGCCAGCCCCTCCGGGACAGCAAGCACAGATACGCAGTATTTT. Amino acid sequence: CASPSGTASTDTQYF. The V call is TRBV6-1, the J call TRBJ2-3, with TRBD1 identical over 7 bases. The junction had 8 bases not matched to a gene; V was cut back by 8 bases and J by 0 bases. Per germline, CDR1 MNHNS and CDR2 SASEGT. The CDR3 has 15 residues.

The chain couples TRBV5-3 to TRBJ2-1; TRBD1 is a possible D gene (6 bases). TRBV5-3 is flagged as an ORF with uncertain function. Trimming took 4 bases from V and 7 from J, leaving 24 bases between them. This CDR3 comprises 17 residues. The DNA for the CDR3 is TGTGCCAGAAGCCCACCCCGTGGGGCAGGGGAGTTGAATGAGCAGTTCTTC. As protein: CARSPPRGAGELNEQFF.

This rearrangement joins TRBV6-5 to TRBJ2-2; D is possibly TRBD1 (6 bases). CDR1 MNHEY and CDR2 SVGAGI come from the germline V gene. CDR3 length equals 13 residues. Trimming shortened V by 10 bases and J by 1 base, and 10 bases separated the two germline ends. DNA for the CDR3: TGTGCCACCGGGACACAGAACACCGGGGAGCTGTTTTTT. It yields the protein CATGTQNTGELFF.

This clone occurred a few times. The sample contains more than one DNA sequence encoding this CDR3. V gene TRBV28 combines with J gene TRBJ2-2; D is undetermined. The CDR3 is 12 amino acids. Deletions cut 3 bases from V and 5 bases from J, with 4 bases between. CDR1 and CDR2 from the germline V gene are MDHEN and SYDVKM. The CDR3 is CASSLLTGELFF. For the CDR3, the DNA is TGTGCCAGCAGTTTGCTAACCGGGGAGCTGTTTTTT.

This clone was recorded once. This specimen includes other DNA sequences encoding the same CDR3. V and J are TRBV12-3 or TRBV12-4 and TRBJ2-2; no firm D call. V lost 5 bases and J lost 5, with 9 bases in between. The CDR3 is 13 amino acids. CDR3 coding DNA: TGTGCCAGCAGTCTAAATCCTACCGGGGAGCTGTTTTTT. Amino acids: CASSLNPTGELFF.

The chain recombines TRBV27 with TRBJ2-1; 8 bases map to TRBD2. The CDR3 covers 16 residues. Per germline, CDR1 MNHEY and CDR2 SMNVEV (reference sequence). Trimming removed 6 bases from V and 5 bases from J; junction bases left unmatched: 12. CDR3 region: CASSDLPGGHHNEQFF. The CDR3 region has the DNA TGTGCCAGCAGCGACCTCCCGGGGGGGCATCACAATGAGCAGTTCTTC.